The 15 T cell receptor beta chains given below trace back to one sample, sequenced in a study of blood T cell repertoires in COVID-19. Sequenced by immunoSEQ multiplex PCR; TCRdb stores in-frame clones only, minus some. The sample has approximately 4,900 clones, about 89% seen once. Sequencing was carried out using peripheral blood. These receptors all stem from a human donor in a cohort sampled during active COVID-19.

This chain links TRBV30 with TRBJ1-1; TRBD1 matches 9 bases. Germline V lookup: CDR1 GTSNPN, CDR2 SVGIG (reference sequence). The CDR3 runs to 13 residues. The V and J ends lost 8 bases and 6 bases, in that order; junction bases with no gene match: 10. The DNA of the CDR3 is TGTGCCCTCAAATGGACAGGGGTCTCTGAAGCTTTCTTT. Translating gives CALKWTGVSEAFF.

The genes are TRBV5-1 and TRBJ1-1; 7 bases agree with TRBD1. Germline loops: CDR1 SGHRS, CDR2 YFSETQ. The CDR3 consists of 15 residues. V lost 6 bases and J lost 0; bases outside the gene matches: 8. The CDR3 region is CASIRADRLNTEAFF. In DNA, the CDR3 is TGCGCCAGCATCCGAGCGGACAGGTTGAACACTGAAGCTTTCTTT.

The CDR3 region is CASKSGQGNQPQHF. DNA of the CDR3: TGTGCCAGCAAATCCGGACAGGGTAATCAGCCCCAGCATTTT. The chain carries TRBV6-5 and TRBJ1-5, with 8 bases aligning to TRBD1. The V and J ends lost 7 bases and 4 bases, in that order; junction bases with no gene match: 6. CDR3 length: 14 residues. Germline V lookup: CDR1 MNHEY, CDR2 SVGAGI.

This clone has more than one count but fewer than ten. The chain is built from TRBV4-1 and TRBJ2-1, with D perhaps matching TRBD1 (6 bases). In germline, CDR1 is MGHRA, CDR2 YSYEKL. This CDR3 has 16 amino acids. Trimming stripped 4 bases from V and 5 bases from J, with 18 bases between. The chain's CDR3 is CASSPFGTGKHNEQFF. The CDR3 DNA reads TGCGCCAGCAGCCCCTTTGGAACAGGGAAACACAATGAGCAGTTCTTC.

J is TRBJ2-4 and V is TRBV28; 15 bases line up with TRBD2. V dropped 4 bases and J dropped 7; count of bases not matched to a gene: 8. Germline lookup yields CDR1 MDHEN and CDR2 SYDVKM. This CDR3 comprises 17 residues. CDR3 region: CASSSPGLAGGGNIQYF. CDR3 DNA sequence: TGTGCCAGCAGTTCCCCCGGACTAGCGGGAGGGGGGAACATTCAGTACTTC.

This sequence joins TRBV11-2 and TRBJ2-1, with 8 bases aligning to TRBD2. Germline CDR1 SGHAT, CDR2 FQNNGV. V was pared by 4 bases and J by 9 bases, with 5 bases of the junction left unmatched. CDR3 length: 13 residues. CDR3 nucleotides: TGTGCCAGCAGCTCCATTCGGGGGGGTGAGCAGTTCTTC. It specifies CASSSIRGGEQFF.

The genes are TRBV6-5 and TRBJ1-3; 9 nucleotides agree with TRBD1. This CDR3 comprises 16 residues. V gave up 4 bases and J gave up 2 bases; unmatched junction bases: 6. Germline V gene lookup returns CDR1 MNHEY and CDR2 SVGAGI. The CDR3 coding sequence is TGTGCCAGCAGTTTCACGGGACAGGGCACTGGAAACACCATATATTTT. This gives the protein CASSFTGQGTGNTIYF.

The rearrangement uses TRBV5-1 and TRBJ1-1, with 7 bases that match TRBD1. The CDR3 has 17 residues. Germline V gene sequence: CDR1 SGHRS, CDR2 YFSETQ. V was clipped by 4 bases and J by 5 bases; unmatched bases: 17. The CDR3 spells CASSLGGAGGLSTEAFF. The CDR3 DNA sequence: TGCGCCAGCAGCCTAGGTGGGGCAGGGGGGCTTAGTACTGAAGCTTTCTTT. The whole variable domain, filled in from reference TRBV5-1 and TRBJ1-1, reads KAGVTQTPRYLIKTRGQQVTLSCSPISGHRSVSWYQQTPGQGLQFLFEYFSETQRNKGNFPGRFSGRQFSNSRSEMNVSTLELGDSALYLCASSLGGAGGLSTEAFFGQGTRLTVV.

V is TRBV29-1 and J is TRBJ1-2, with D possibly matching TRBD1 (5 bases). The CDR3 spans 14 residues. The V end lost 7 bases, the J end lost 4 bases, and 19 bases lay between the germline ends. The germline CDR1 and CDR2 sequences are SQVTM and ANQGSEA. The CDR3 region has the DNA TGCAGCGCAACAGAAGGGGTCGGGAGCTATGGCTACACCTTC. Translation: CSATEGVGSYGYTF.

The V gene is TRBV11-3, the J gene TRBJ2-2, with D possibly matching TRBD2 (6 bases). Germline V gene sequence: CDR1 SGHNT, CDR2 YENEEA. V lost 2 bases and J 1 base, leaving 11 bases between the germline ends. CDR3 length: 16 amino acids. CDR3 amino acids: CASSLWGTQNTGELFF. CDR3 coding DNA: TGTGCCAGCAGCTTATGGGGGACTCAGAACACCGGGGAGCTGTTTTTT.

The gene calls are TRBV20-1 and TRBJ1-6; 7 bases map to TRBD1. CDR3 size: 17 residues. Germline trimming cut 3 bases from V and 9 bases from J; bases unmatched to any gene: 17. CDR1 and CDR2 from the germline V gene are DFQATT and SNEGSKA (reference sequence). The CDR3 DNA sequence: TGCAGTGCTAGTACTCTGGGGCGTACAGGGGTGGTTTCACCCCTCCACTTT. Encoded protein: CSASTLGRTGVVSPLHF.

The chain uses TRBV10-3 and TRBJ2-5; the match to TRBD2 covers 8 bases. Germline V gene sequence: CDR1 ENHRY, CDR2 SYGVKD. The V gene end was trimmed by 9 bases and the J gene end by 2 bases; junction bases not matched to a gene: 5. The CDR3 sequence is 13 residues long. CDR3 nucleotide sequence: TGTGCCATGCAAGCGGGGGCTCAAGAGACCCAGTACTTC. Encoded protein: CAMQAGAQETQYF.

The chain links TRBV9 to TRBJ2-7, with 11 bases lining up with TRBD2. Losses at the gene ends were 1 base for V and 3 bases for J; bases not matched to a gene: 12. Germline V gives CDR1 SGDLS, CDR2 YYNGEE. This CDR3 is built from 18 residues. For the CDR3, the DNA is TGTGCCAGCAGCGTACGAGATAAACCCGGGACTAGCGGCTACGAGCAGTACTTC. Translated, it gives CASSVRDKPGTSGYEQYF.

The J gene is TRBJ1-1, the V gene TRBV6-5; tentatively, D is TRBD1 (6 bases). V lost 7 bases to trimming and J lost 4 bases, with 19 bases between them. The germline V gene has CDR1 MNHEY and CDR2 SVGAGI. The CDR3 has 15 residues. CDR3 protein: CASKIEQGVSTEAFF. In DNA form, the CDR3 reads TGTGCCAGCAAAATCGAACAGGGAGTGAGCACTGAAGCTTTCTTT.

The gene calls are TRBV6-4 and TRBJ2-3; D remains unclear. Germline-derived CDR1 and CDR2 are MRHNA and SNTAGT. V dropped 6 bases and J dropped 6 bases, with 13 bases sitting between them. CDR3 size: 13 residues. Here the CDR3 reads CASSLNGEDTQYF. CDR3 coding DNA: TGTGCCAGCAGCCTTAACGGTGAGGATACGCAGTATTTT.